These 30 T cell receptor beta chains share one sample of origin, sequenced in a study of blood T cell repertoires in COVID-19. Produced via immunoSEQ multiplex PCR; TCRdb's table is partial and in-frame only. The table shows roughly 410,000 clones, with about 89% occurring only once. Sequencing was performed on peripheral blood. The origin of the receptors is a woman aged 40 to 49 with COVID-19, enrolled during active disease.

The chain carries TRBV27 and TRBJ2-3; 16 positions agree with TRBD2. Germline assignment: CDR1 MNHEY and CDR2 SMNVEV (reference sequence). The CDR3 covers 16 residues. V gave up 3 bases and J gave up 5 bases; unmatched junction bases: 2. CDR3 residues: CASSLGLAGGEDTQYF. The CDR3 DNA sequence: TGTGCCAGCAGTTTGGGACTAGCGGGGGGGGAAGATACGCAGTATTTT.

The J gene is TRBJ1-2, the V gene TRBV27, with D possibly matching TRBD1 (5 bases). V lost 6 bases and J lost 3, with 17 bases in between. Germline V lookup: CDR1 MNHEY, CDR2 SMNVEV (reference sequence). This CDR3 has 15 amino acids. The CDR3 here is CASSEDYQGYYGYTF. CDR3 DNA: TGTGCCAGCAGCGAGGACTACCAGGGTTACTATGGCTACACCTTC.

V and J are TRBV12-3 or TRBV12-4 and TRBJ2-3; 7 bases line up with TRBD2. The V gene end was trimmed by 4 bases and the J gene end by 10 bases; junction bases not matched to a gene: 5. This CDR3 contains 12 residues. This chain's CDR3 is CASSSQRGPQYF. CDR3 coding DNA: TGTGCCAGCAGTTCCCAGCGGGGACCGCAGTATTTT.

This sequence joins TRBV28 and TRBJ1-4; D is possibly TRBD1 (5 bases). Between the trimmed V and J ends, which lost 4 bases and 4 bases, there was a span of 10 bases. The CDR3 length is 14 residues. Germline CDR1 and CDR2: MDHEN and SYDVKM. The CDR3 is CASSWGSFNEKLFF. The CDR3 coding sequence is TGTGCCAGCAGTTGGGGCAGCTTTAATGAAAAACTGTTTTTT.

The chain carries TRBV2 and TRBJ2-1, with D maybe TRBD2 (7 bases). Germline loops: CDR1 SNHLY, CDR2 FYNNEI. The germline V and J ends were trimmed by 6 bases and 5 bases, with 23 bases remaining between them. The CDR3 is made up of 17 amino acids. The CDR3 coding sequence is TGTGCCAGCAGGACTGGGGGGGCCATGATTACTAACAATGAGCAGTTCTTC. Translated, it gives CASRTGGAMITNNEQFF.

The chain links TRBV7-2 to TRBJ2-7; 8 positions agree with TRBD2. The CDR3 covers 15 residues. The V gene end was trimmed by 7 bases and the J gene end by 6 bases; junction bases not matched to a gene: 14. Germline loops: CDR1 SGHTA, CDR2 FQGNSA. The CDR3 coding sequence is TGTGCCAGCACCCCCCCAGCGGGAGTGCAAGGCGAGCAGTACTTC. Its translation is CASTPPAGVQGEQYF.

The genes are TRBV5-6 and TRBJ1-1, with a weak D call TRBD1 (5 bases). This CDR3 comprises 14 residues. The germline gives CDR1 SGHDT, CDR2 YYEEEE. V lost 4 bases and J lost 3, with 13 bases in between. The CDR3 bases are TGTGCCAGCAGCCCGGGCCTAGGGGACACTGAAGCTTTCTTT. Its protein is CASSPGLGDTEAFF.

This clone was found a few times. CDR3 sequence: CASSPGRGTNTEAFF. In DNA, the CDR3 is TGTGCCAGCAGCCCAGGGCGGGGTACGAACACTGAAGCTTTCTTT. The chain has TRBV11-2 and TRBJ1-1; a possible D gene is TRBD1 (5 bases). Trimming shortened V by 5 bases and J by 1 base, and 14 bases separated the two germline ends. The CDR3 spans 15 residues. Germline V gene data show CDR1 as SGHAT and CDR2 as FQNNGV. Filled out from reference TRBV11-2 and TRBJ1-1, the complete variable domain reads EAGVAQSPRYKIIEKRQSVAFWCNPISGHATLYWYQQILGQGPKLLIQFQNNGVVDDSQLPKDRFSAERLKGVDSTLKIQPAKLEDSAVYLCASSPGRGTNTEAFFGQGTRLTVV.

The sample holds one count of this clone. The DNA of the CDR3 is TGTGCCAGCAGTCGACCCGGGACTAGCGGTTCCAATGAGCAGTTCTTC. This codes for CASSRPGTSGSNEQFF. The chain is built from TRBV7-9 and TRBJ2-1, with TRBD2 matching 11 bases. V dropped 6 bases and J dropped 6; count of bases not matched to a gene: 10. Per the germline V gene, CDR1 is SEHNR and CDR2 is FQNEAQ (reference sequence). The CDR3 contains 16 residues.

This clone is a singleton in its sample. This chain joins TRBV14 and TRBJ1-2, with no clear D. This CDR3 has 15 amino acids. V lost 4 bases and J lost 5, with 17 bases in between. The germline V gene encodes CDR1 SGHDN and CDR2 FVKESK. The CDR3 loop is CASSLLGPGNYGYTF. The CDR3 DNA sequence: TGTGCCAGCAGCCTTTTGGGCCCTGGAAATTATGGCTACACCTTC.

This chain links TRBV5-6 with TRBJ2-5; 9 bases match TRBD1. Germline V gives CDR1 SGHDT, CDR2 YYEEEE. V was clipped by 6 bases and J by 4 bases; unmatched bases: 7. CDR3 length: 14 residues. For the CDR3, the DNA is TGTGCCAGCATGTGGGTGGACAGGGGAGAGACCCAGTACTTC. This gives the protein CASMWVDRGETQYF.

CDR3 amino acids: CASSPAQGWTQPQHF. The CDR3 DNA is TGTGCCAGCAGCCCTGCACAGGGGTGGACTCAGCCCCAGCATTTT. The chain is built from TRBV7-2 and TRBJ1-5, with 7 nucleotides matching TRBD1. Germline V gives CDR1 SGHTA, CDR2 FQGNSA. V shed 5 bases, J shed 6 bases, and the junction held 10 bases outside the gene matches. The CDR3 is made up of 15 amino acids.

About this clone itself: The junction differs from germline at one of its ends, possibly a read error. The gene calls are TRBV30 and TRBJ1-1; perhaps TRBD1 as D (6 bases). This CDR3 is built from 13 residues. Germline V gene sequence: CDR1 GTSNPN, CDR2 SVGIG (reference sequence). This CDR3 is CARSVNTDSPAFF. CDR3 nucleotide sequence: TGTGCCCGGAGTGTAAATACGGACAGCCCAGCTTTCTTT.

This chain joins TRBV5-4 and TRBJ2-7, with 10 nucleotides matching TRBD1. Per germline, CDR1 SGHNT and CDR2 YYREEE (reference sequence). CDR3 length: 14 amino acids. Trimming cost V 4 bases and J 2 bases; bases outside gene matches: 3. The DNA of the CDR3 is TGTGCCAGCAGCCGGGGGACAGGGGCCTACGAGCAGTACTTC. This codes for CASSRGTGAYEQYF.

The CDR3 region has the DNA TGTGCCAGCAGCTCCTACCCAGGGGCGTCGGGGGAGCTGTTTTTT. It encodes CASSSYPGASGELFF. This chain connects TRBV5-6 to TRBJ2-2, with a tentative D call TRBD1 (6 bases). The CDR3 is 15 amino acids. The V gene's germline CDR1 is SGHDT and CDR2 YYEEEE. Trimming pared 3 bases from V and 8 bases from J, leaving 17 bases between. Using reference TRBV5-6 and TRBJ2-2 for the parts outside the CDR3, the full variable domain is DAGVTQSPTHLIKTRGQQVTLRCSPKSGHDTVSWYQQALGQGPQFIFQYYEEEERQRGNFPDRFSGHQFPNYSSELNVNALLLGDSALYLCASSSYPGASGELFFGEGSRLTVL.

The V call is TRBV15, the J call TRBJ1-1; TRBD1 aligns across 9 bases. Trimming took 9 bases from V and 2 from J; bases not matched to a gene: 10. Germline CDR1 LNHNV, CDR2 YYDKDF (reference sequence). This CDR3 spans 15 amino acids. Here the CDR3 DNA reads TGTGCCACTTACGACCCGGGACAGGGCAACACTGAAGCTTTCTTT. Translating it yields CATYDPGQGNTEAFF. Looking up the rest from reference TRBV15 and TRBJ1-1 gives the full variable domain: DAMVIQNPRYQVTQFGKPVTLSCSQTLNHNVMYWYQQKSSQAPKLLFHYYDKDFNNEADTPDNFQSRRPNTSFCFLDIRSPGLGDTAMYLCATYDPGQGNTEAFFGQGTRLTVV.

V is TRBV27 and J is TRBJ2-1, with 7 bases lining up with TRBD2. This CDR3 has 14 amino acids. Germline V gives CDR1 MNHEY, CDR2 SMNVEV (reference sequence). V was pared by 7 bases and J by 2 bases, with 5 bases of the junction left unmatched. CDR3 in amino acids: CASTKRGAYNEQFF. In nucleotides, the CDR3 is TGTGCCAGCACCAAACGGGGGGCCTACAATGAGCAGTTCTTC.

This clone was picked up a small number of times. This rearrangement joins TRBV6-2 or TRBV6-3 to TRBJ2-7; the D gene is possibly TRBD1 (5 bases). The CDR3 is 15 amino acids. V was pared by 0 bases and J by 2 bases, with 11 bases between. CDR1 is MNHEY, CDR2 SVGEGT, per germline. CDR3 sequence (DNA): TGTGCCAGCAGTTACTCTTTCCAGGGTCCCTACGAGCAGTACTTC. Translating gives CASSYSFQGPYEQYF.

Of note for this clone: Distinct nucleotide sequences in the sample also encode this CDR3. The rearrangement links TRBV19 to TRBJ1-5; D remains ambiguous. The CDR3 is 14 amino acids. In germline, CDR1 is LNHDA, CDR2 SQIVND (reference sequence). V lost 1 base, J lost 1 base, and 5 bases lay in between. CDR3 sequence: CASSIGRSNQPQHF. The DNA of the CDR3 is TGTGCCAGTAGTATAGGTAGAAGCAATCAGCCCCAGCATTTT.

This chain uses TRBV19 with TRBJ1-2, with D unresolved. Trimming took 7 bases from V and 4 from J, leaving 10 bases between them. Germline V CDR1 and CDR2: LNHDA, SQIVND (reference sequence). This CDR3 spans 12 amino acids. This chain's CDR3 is CASNRESYGYTF. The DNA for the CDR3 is TGTGCCAGTAATCGAGAGTCCTATGGCTACACCTTC.

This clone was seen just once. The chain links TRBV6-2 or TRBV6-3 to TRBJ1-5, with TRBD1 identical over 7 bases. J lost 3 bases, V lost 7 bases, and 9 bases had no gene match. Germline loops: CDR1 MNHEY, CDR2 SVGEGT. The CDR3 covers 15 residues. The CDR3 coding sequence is TGTGCCAGCATCCCTCAGACAGGGATCAATCAGCCCCAGCATTTT. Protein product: CASIPQTGINQPQHF.

CDR3 protein: CASRDRVGYTF. The CDR3 DNA sequence: TGTGCCAGCAGGGACAGGGTTGGCTACACCTTC. The chain is built from TRBV6-5 and TRBJ1-2, with TRBD1 matching over 8 bases. The CDR3 sequence is 11 residues long. V trimming: 6 bases; J trimming: 7 bases; junction bases outside the gene matches: 1. Germline V CDR1 and CDR2: MNHEY, SVGAGI.

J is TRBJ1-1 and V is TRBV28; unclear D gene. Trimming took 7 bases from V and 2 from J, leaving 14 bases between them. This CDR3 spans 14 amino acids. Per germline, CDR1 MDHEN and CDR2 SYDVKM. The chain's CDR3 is CASNLYRVNTEAFF. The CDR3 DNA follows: TGTGCCAGCAACCTCTATCGGGTTAACACTGAAGCTTTCTTT.

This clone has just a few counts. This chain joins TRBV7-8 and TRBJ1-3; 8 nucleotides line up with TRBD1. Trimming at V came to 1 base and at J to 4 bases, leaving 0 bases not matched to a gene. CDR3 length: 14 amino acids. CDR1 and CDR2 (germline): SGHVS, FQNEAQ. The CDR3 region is CASSLGDRGNTIYF. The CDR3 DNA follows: TGTGCCAGCAGCTTAGGGGACAGGGGAAACACCATATATTTT.

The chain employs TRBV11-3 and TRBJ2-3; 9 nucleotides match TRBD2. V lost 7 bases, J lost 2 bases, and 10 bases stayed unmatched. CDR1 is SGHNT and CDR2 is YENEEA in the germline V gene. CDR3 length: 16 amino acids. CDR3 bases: TGTGCCAGCACCCTCGGGCGGGGGGGGTTCACAGATACGCAGTATTTT. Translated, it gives CASTLGRGGFTDTQYF.

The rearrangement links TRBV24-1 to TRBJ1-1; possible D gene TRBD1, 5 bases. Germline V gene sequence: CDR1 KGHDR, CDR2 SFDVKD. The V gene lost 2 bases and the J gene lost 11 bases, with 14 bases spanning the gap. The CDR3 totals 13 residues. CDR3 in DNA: TGTGCCACCAGTGATTCGATGACAGCACGGGCTTTCTTT. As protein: CATSDSMTARAFF.

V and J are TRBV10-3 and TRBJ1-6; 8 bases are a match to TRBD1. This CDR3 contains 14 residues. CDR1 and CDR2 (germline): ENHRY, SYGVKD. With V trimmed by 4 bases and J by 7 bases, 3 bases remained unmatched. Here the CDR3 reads CAISGAGGNSPLHF. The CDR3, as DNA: TGTGCCATCAGTGGGGCAGGGGGCAATTCACCCCTCCACTTT.

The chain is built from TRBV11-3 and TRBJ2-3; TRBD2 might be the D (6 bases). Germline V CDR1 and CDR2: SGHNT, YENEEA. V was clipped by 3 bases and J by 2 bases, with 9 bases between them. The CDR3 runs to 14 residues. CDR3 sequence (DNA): TGTGCCAGCAGCTTTAGCGGTGCCACAGATACGCAGTATTTT. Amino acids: CASSFSGATDTQYF.

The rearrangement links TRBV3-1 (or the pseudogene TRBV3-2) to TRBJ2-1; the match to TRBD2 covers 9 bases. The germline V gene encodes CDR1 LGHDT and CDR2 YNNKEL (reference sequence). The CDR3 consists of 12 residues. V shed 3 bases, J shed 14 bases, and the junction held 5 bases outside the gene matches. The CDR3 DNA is TGTGCCAGCAGCCAGGCTAGCGGGGTTGAGTTCTTC. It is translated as CASSQASGVEFF.

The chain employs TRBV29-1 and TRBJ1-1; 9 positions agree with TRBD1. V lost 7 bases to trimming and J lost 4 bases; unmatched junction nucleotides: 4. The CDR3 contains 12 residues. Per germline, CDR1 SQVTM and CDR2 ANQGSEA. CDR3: CSADRGGTEAFF. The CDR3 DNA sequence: TGCAGCGCCGACAGGGGGGGCACTGAAGCTTTCTTT. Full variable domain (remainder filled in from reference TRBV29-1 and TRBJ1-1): SAVISQKPSRDICQRGTSLTIQCQVDSQVTMMFWYRQQPGQSLTLIATANQGSEATYESGFVIDKFPISRPNLTFSTLTVSNMSPEDSSIYLCSADRGGTEAFFGQGTRLTVV.